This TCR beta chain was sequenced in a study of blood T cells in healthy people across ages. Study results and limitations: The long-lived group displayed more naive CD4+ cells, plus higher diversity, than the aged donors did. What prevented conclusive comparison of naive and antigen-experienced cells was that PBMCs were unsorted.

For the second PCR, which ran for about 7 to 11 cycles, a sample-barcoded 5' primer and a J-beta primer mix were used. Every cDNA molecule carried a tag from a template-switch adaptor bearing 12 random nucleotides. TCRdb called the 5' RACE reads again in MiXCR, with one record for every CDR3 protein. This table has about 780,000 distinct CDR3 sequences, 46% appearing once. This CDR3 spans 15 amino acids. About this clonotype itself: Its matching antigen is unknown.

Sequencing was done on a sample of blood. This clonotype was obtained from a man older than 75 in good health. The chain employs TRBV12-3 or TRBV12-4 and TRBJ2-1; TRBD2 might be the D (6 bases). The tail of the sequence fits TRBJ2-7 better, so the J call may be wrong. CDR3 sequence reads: CASSFGLAPYNEQYF. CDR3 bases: TGTGCCAGCAGTTTTGGGCTAGCGCCCTACAATGAGCAGTACTTC.